Shown below are 17 T cell receptor beta chains from a single sample sequenced in a study of blood T cell repertoires in COVID-19. Here immunoSEQ multiplex PCR was the method, and the copy in TCRdb shows in-frame clones only, minus some. The sample records about 310,000 clones, about nine tenths being singletons. Specimen: peripheral blood. The receptor source for this set is a man aged 50 to 59 with active or convalescent COVID-19.

CDR3 sequence reads: CASSPRTGAYNEQFF. CDR3 in DNA: TGTGCCAGCAGCCCTCGGACAGGGGCCTACAATGAGCAGTTCTTC. The chain joins TRBV11-2 to TRBJ2-1; 9 nucleotides match TRBD1. Trimming removed 5 bases from V and 2 bases from J; junction bases left unmatched: 4. The germline V gene has CDR1 SGHAT and CDR2 FQNNGV. This CDR3 spans 15 amino acids.

A few counts support this clone. The chain couples TRBV7-9 to TRBJ2-2; 7 positions match TRBD1. Germline values: CDR1 SEHNR, CDR2 FQNEAQ (reference sequence). This CDR3 is built from 16 residues. Unmatched junction bases numbered 11, after V lost 5 bases and J lost 5 bases. DNA of the CDR3: TGTGCCAGCAGCCCCCCGAGGGGGCATCGAACCGGGGAGCTGTTTTTT. As protein: CASSPPRGHRTGELFF. The full variable domain, in which reference TRBV7-9 and TRBJ2-2 provide the parts outside the CDR3, is DTGVSQNPRHKITKRGQNVTFRCDPISEHNRLYWYRQTLGQGPEFLTYFQNEAQLEKSRLLSDRFSAERPKGSFSTLEIQRTEQGDSAMYLCASSPPRGHRTGELFFGEGSRLTVL.

The CDR3 nucleotides are TGTGCCAGCAGCCAAGCCACATTCAACAATGAGCAGTTCTTC. The encoded protein is CASSQATFNNEQFF. V usage is TRBV3-1 (or the pseudogene TRBV3-2) and J usage is TRBJ2-1, with D unresolved. CDR1 and CDR2 from the germline V gene are LGHDT and YNNKEL (reference sequence). This CDR3 spans 14 amino acids. Deletions cut 1 base from V and 5 bases from J, with 9 bases between.

This chain joins TRBV11-2 and TRBJ1-6; D not resolved. The CDR3 is 16 residues long. The germline CDR1 and CDR2 sequences are SGHAT and FQNNGV. The V and J ends lost 0 bases and 6 bases respectively, with 12 bases between them. CDR3 loop: CASSLDWARPNSPLHF. The CDR3 nucleotides are TGTGCCAGCAGCTTAGATTGGGCACGGCCTAATTCACCCCTCCACTTT. Full variable domain (rest looked up from reference TRBV11-2 and TRBJ1-6): EAGVAQSPRYKIIEKRQSVAFWCNPISGHATLYWYQQILGQGPKLLIQFQNNGVVDDSQLPKDRFSAERLKGVDSTLKIQPAKLEDSAVYLCASSLDWARPNSPLHFGNGTRLTVT.

The rearrangement joins TRBV6-5 to TRBJ1-5; 8 bases fit TRBD1. The CDR3 contains 15 residues. Looked up from germline, CDR1 is MNHEY and CDR2 is SVGAGI. J was trimmed by 7 bases and V by 4 bases; bases with no gene match: 9. For the CDR3, the DNA is TGTGCCAGCAGTTGGGCCGGACAGGGAGGACAGCCCCAGCATTTT. Translating gives CASSWAGQGGQPQHF.

The J gene is TRBJ1-2, the V gene TRBV27, with D hard to call. This CDR3 is 13 amino acids long. Germline values: CDR1 MNHEY, CDR2 SMNVEV (reference sequence). V gave up 6 bases and J gave up 4 bases, with 12 bases separating them. This chain's CDR3 is CASSLKVGYGYTF. In nucleotides, the CDR3 is TGTGCCAGCAGCCTAAAAGTCGGCTATGGCTACACCTTC.

The chain has TRBV18 and TRBJ2-1; possibly TRBD2 for D (5 bases). From germline, CDR1 is KGHSH and CDR2 LQKENI. The CDR3 is made up of 14 amino acids. V lost 0 bases, J lost 4 bases, and 7 bases lay in between. This chain's CDR3 is CASSPPRVYNEQFF. As DNA, the CDR3 is TGTGCCAGCTCACCACCGCGGGTGTACAATGAGCAGTTCTTC.

The rearrangement links TRBV2 to TRBJ1-1, with D unresolved. There are 12 residues in the CDR3. V lost 10 bases to trimming and J lost 0 bases, with 9 bases between them. The germline gives CDR1 SNHLY, CDR2 FYNNEI. The CDR3 region is CATTQLNTEAFF. DNA for the CDR3: TGTGCCACCACACAGTTGAACACTGAAGCTTTCTTT.

The CDR3 protein is CASSLGEGHTSYEQYF. The DNA for the CDR3 is TGTGCCAGCAGCTTAGGGGAGGGACATACATCCTACGAGCAGTACTTC. This chain uses TRBV7-6 with TRBJ2-7, with a possible D match to TRBD2 (7 bases). The CDR3 is made up of 16 amino acids. From germline, CDR1 is SGHVS and CDR2 FNYEAQ. V was trimmed by 1 base and J by 1 base, leaving 14 bases between them.

V is TRBV28 and J is TRBJ2-7; possibly TRBD2 for D (6 bases). The V and J ends lost 4 bases and 6 bases respectively, with 10 bases between them. This CDR3 comprises 12 residues. Germline CDR1 is MDHEN and CDR2 is SYDVKM. The CDR3 loop reads CASSSLGGEQYF. Written as DNA, the CDR3 is TGTGCCAGCAGTTCCTTGGGGGGCGAGCAGTACTTC.

This clone has just one count. The J gene is TRBJ1-5, the V gene TRBV2, with 7 nucleotides matching TRBD1. V lost 8 bases, J lost 4 bases, and 11 bases stayed unmatched. The CDR3 spans 15 residues. Germline CDR1 SNHLY, CDR2 FYNNEI. CDR3 protein: CASGFWTGINQPQHF. The CDR3 coding sequence is TGTGCCAGCGGCTTTTGGACAGGAATTAATCAGCCCCAGCATTTT.

The V and J genes are TRBV6-5 and TRBJ1-2; D not certain. With 7 bases removed from V and 4 bases from J, the gap between germline ends came to 10 bases. The CDR3 is 12 amino acids. Germline CDR1 MNHEY, CDR2 SVGAGI. The CDR3 nucleotides read TGTGCCAGCATCGATGCGGTCTATGGCTACACCTTC. Translation gives CASIDAVYGYTF.

The gene calls are TRBV28 and TRBJ1-5, with D possibly TRBD1 on 5 matching bases. V was cut by 6 bases and J by 4 bases, with 10 bases left in between. The CDR3 loop spans 13 amino acids. CDR1 and CDR2 from the germline V gene are MDHEN and SYDVKM. CDR3 residues: CASRETENQPQHF. The CDR3 DNA reads as TGTGCCAGCAGAGAGACAGAGAATCAGCCCCAGCATTTT.

This chain uses TRBV5-1 with TRBJ2-5; TRBD2 matches 10 bases. J was trimmed by 4 bases and V by 3 bases; bases with no gene match: 3. The CDR3 totals 14 residues. Germline V gene data show CDR1 as SGHRS and CDR2 as YFSETQ. The CDR3 bases are TGCGCCAGCAGCTCCTCTAGCGGGAGAGAGACCCAGTACTTC. Amino acid sequence: CASSSSSGRETQYF.

This rearrangement joins TRBV7-2 to TRBJ1-2; 8 nucleotides match TRBD1. The germline CDR1 and CDR2 sequences are SGHTA and FQGNSA. The CDR3 has 15 amino acids. V shed 5 bases, J shed 4 bases, and the junction held 9 bases outside the gene matches. CDR3 nucleotide sequence: TGTGCCAGCAGCAGCGCTCAGGGGGCTTCCTATGGCTACACCTTC. Translated, it gives CASSSAQGASYGYTF.

This chain links TRBV24-1 with TRBJ2-5; D uncertain. The CDR3 is 12 amino acids. Germline V CDR1 and CDR2: KGHDR, SFDVKD. The V end was cut by 4 bases, the J end by 10 bases, with 12 bases between. The CDR3 DNA is TGTGCCACCAGTGACCCGCAGAACAACCAGTACTTC. Translated: CATSDPQNNQYF.

CDR3 DNA sequence: TGTGCCAGCAGTTACCCGCAAAAGGGGGGGAGCGAGCAGTACTTC. This gives the protein CASSYPQKGGSEQYF. The chain employs TRBV6-6 and TRBJ2-7; D might be TRBD2 (7 bases). V was trimmed by 2 bases and J by 6 bases, leaving 17 bases between them. The CDR3 is 15 residues long. Germline CDR1 MNHNY, CDR2 SVGAGI (reference sequence).